A selection of T cell receptor beta chains follows, all from one sample in a study of blood T cell repertoires in COVID-19. TCRdb's table, derived via immunoSEQ multiplex PCR, lists solely in-frame clones and lacks some. There are roughly 40,000 clones in the sample; over 75% occur only once, and 1% to 1.5% lies in the top ten. The sequenced material came from peripheral blood. All receptors derive from a woman aged 40 to 50 with acute or convalescent COVID-19. CDR3s include the opening cysteine and the closing phenylalanine or tryptophan. A D gene is named only where the DNA matches it firmly. Expanded clones get a size class; other rows say once, few or many, or leave the size out.

V gene	clone size	D gene	J gene	CDR3 protein	CDR3 DNA
TRBV7-2	-	TRBD1	TRBJ1-2	CASSLDLQGSSYGYTF	TGTGCCAGCAGCTTAGACTTACAGGGGTCATCCTATGGCTACACCTTC
TRBV5-1	-	TRBD2	TRBJ2-2	CASSNSGRNTGELFF	TGCGCCAGCAGCAATAGCGGGAGGAACACCGGGGAGCTGTTTTTT
TRBV6-6	-	TRBD1	TRBJ1-1	CASSPQGATEAFF	TGTGCCAGCAGTCCACAGGGGGCGACTGAAGCTTTCTTT
TRBV10-2	-	TRBD1	TRBJ2-1	CASSGQDWDRVLREQFF	TGCGCCAGCAGCGGTCAGGATTGGGACAGGGTTTTGCGTGAGCAGTTCTTC
TRBV6-5	-	-	TRBJ1-4	CASSSPGGAWEKLFF	TGTGCCAGCAGTAGCCCCGGGGGGGCGTGGGAAAAACTGTTTTTT
TRBV6-6	-	TRBD2	TRBJ2-1	CASSPAPGGGGNEQFF	TGTGCCAGCAGTCCAGCCCCTGGCGGGGGGGGGAATGAGCAGTTCTTC
TRBV5-4	few	-	TRBJ2-7	CASSAGTYEQYF	TGTGCCAGCAGCGCGGGGACCTACGAGCAGTACTTC
TRBV14	-	TRBD2	TRBJ2-5	CASSHIAGGPYQETQYF	TGTGCCAGCAGCCATATAGCGGGGGGTCCTTACCAAGAGACCCAGTACTTC
TRBV7-3	-	TRBD2	TRBJ2-1	CASSSKRTSGGTSNEQFF	TGTGCCAGCAGCTCAAAAAGGACTAGCGGGGGGACGTCCAATGAGCAGTTCTTC
TRBV7-9	once	TRBD1	TRBJ1-1	CASSLTGGVGIGTEAFF	TGTGCCAGCAGCTTAACAGGGGGGGTTGGTATCGGCACTGAAGCTTTCTTT
TRBV19	once	TRBD1	TRBJ2-4	CASSRGQGDIQYF	TGTGCCAGTAGTAGAGGACAGGGGGACATTCAGTACTTC
TRBV11-2	-	TRBD2	TRBJ2-3	CASSPRLASQYF	TGTGCCAGCAGCCCTCGACTAGCTTCGCAGTATTTT
TRBV5-4	-	TRBD2	TRBJ2-1	CASSSPLAGTYEQFF	TGTGCCAGCAGCTCCCCCCTAGCGGGGACGTATGAGCAGTTCTTC
TRBV7-2	-	-	TRBJ2-1	CASSDQTGLGNEQFF	TGTGCCAGCAGCGATCAGACAGGTCTTGGGAATGAGCAGTTCTTC
TRBV4-1	-	TRBD1	TRBJ2-7	CASSQVPGQGTYEQYF	TGCGCCAGCAGCCAAGTCCCAGGACAGGGAACCTACGAGCAGTACTTC
TRBV6-6	once	-	TRBJ1-4	CASSYSLGTRNEKLFF	TGTGCCAGCAGTTACTCCTTGGGGACACGCAATGAAAAACTGTTTTTT
TRBV6-5	-	-	TRBJ1-1	CASSRQFLNTEAFF	TGTGCCAGCAGTCGACAGTTTTTGAACACTGAAGCTTTCTTT
TRBV7-4	-	TRBD1	TRBJ1-1	CASSLVRDRVEAFF	TGTGCCAGCAGCTTAGTAAGGGACAGGGTTGAAGCTTTCTTT
TRBV5-6	few	-	TRBJ1-2	CASSLSSLDGYTF	TGTGCCAGCAGCTTGAGTAGTCTCGATGGCTACACCTTC
TRBV27	-	TRBD1	TRBJ1-1	CASYGQDPNTEAFF	TGTGCCAGCTACGGACAGGATCCTAACACTGAAGCTTTCTTT
TRBV27	-	-	TRBJ2-7	CASSLGRTYEQYF	TGTGCCAGCAGTCTAGGGAGGACCTACGAGCAGTACTTC
TRBV11-3	once	TRBD2	TRBJ2-7	CASSLGTSVDEQYF	TGTGCCAGCAGCTTGGGGACTAGCGTCGACGAGCAGTACTTC
TRBV5-4	-	TRBD2	TRBJ2-7	CASSLAGLAGYEQYF	TGTGCCAGCAGCTTGGCGGGACTAGCGGGATACGAGCAGTACTTC
TRBV29-1	few	-	TRBJ1-1	CSVDRGGGTEAFF	TGCAGCGTTGACAGGGGAGGGGGTACTGAAGCTTTCTTT
TRBV28	once	TRBD1	TRBJ1-6	CASSPRDRMNSPLHF	TGTGCCAGCAGCCCCAGGGACAGGATGAATTCACCCCTCCACTTT
TRBV3-1/TRBV3-2	-	-	TRBJ1-1	CASSQRGGQPNTEAFF	TGTGCCAGCAGCCAAAGGGGGGGGCAACCGAACACTGAAGCTTTCTTT
TRBV5-1	-	-	TRBJ1-1	CASSLGGQNTEAFF	TGCGCCAGCAGCTTGGGGGGCCAGAACACTGAAGCTTTCTTT
TRBV25-1	-	-	TRBJ2-6	CASSLDSISGANVLTF	TGTGCCAGCAGTTTGGATAGCATCTCTGGGGCCAACGTCCTGACTTTC
TRBV28	few	-	TRBJ1-2	CASSSPGRAYGYTF	TGTGCCAGCAGTTCACCAGGCAGGGCCTATGGCTACACCTTC
TRBV3-1/TRBV3-2	-	-	TRBJ1-2	CASTSHGTQGQGYGYTF	TGTGCCAGCACCTCCCATGGTACGCAGGGGCAAGGCTATGGCTACACCTTC
TRBV5-1	-	TRBD2	TRBJ2-2	CASSRGTSGGYTGELFF	TGCGCCAGCAGCCGGGGGACTAGCGGGGGCTACACCGGGGAGCTGTTTTTT
TRBV28	-	-	TRBJ1-1	CASSIKQMNTEAFF	TGTGCCAGCAGTATTAAACAGATGAACACTGAAGCTTTCTTT
TRBV28	-	-	TRBJ1-2	CASSKQYGYTF	TGTGCCAGCAGCAAACAATATGGCTACACCTTC
TRBV25-1	-	-	TRBJ1-2	CASSDSSLGLYGYTF	TGTGCCAGCAGTGATTCCTCCCTTGGGCTCTATGGCTACACCTTC
TRBV6-5	-	-	TRBJ1-5	CASSNTGQVNQPQHF	TGTGCCAGCAGCAATACGGGACAAGTGAATCAGCCCCAGCATTTT
TRBV5-5	-	TRBD2	TRBJ2-1	CASSPPLAGGRNEQFF	TGTGCCAGCAGCCCACCTCTAGCGGGGGGGCGTAATGAGCAGTTCTTC
TRBV27	-	TRBD1	TRBJ1-2	CASSLQGTGLGVYGYTF	TGTGCCAGCAGTTTACAGGGGACAGGATTAGGGGTTTATGGCTACACCTTC
TRBV29-1	-	-	TRBJ1-2	CSVEDQANSGYTF	TGCAGCGTTGAAGATCAGGCAAATAGTGGCTACACCTTC
TRBV6-5	-	TRBD1	TRBJ1-2	CASIKDRDFYGYTF	TGTGCCAGCATCAAGGACAGGGACTTCTATGGCTACACCTTC
TRBV19	-	-	TRBJ2-5	CASSSFPSVPPEGETQYF	TGTGCCAGTAGTAGCTTCCCTAGCGTCCCCCCGGAGGGAGAGACCCAGTACTTC
TRBV7-9	once	-	TRBJ2-1	CASSSVGGSYNEQFF	TGTGCCAGCAGCTCGGTGGGGGGCTCCTACAATGAGCAGTTCTTC
TRBV2	once	-	TRBJ2-5	CASSVVAGGETQYF	TGTGCCAGCAGTGTGGTAGCCGGAGGAGAGACCCAGTACTTC
TRBV7-6	-	-	TRBJ1-5	CASSLEQDSNQPQHF	TGTGCCAGCAGCTTAGAACAGGATAGCAATCAGCCCCAGCATTTT
TRBV30	-	TRBD1	TRBJ1-4	CAWSAGTGGAGMFF	TGTGCCTGGAGCGCTGGGACAGGGGGCGCAGGGATGTTTTTT
TRBV20-1	-	TRBD2	TRBJ2-7	CSASSLAGTYEQYF	TGCAGTGCTAGTTCGCTAGCGGGAACCTACGAGCAGTACTTC
TRBV9	medium-sized	TRBD2	TRBJ2-5	CASSALAGTSAETQYF	TGTGCCAGCAGCGCCCTCGCCGGGACTAGCGCAGAGACCCAGTACTTC
TRBV24-1	-	-	TRBJ2-7	CATSDSGPRSEQYF	TGTGCCACCAGTGATTCGGGTCCGCGGTCGGAGCAGTACTTC
TRBV27	-	-	TRBJ2-1	CASSPRGGGGNEQFF	TGTGCCAGCAGCCCCAGGGGTGGCGGGGGCAATGAGCAGTTCTTC
TRBV30	-	-	TRBJ1-5	CAWSARPQGSESQPQHF	TGTGCCTGGAGTGCCCGCCCTCAGGGGTCTGAGAGTCAGCCCCAGCATTTT
TRBV18	-	TRBD1	TRBJ1-3	CASSPKTGGHPGNTIYF	TGTGCCAGCTCACCTAAGACAGGGGGCCACCCTGGAAACACCATATATTTT
TRBV6-2/TRBV6-3	-	TRBD2	TRBJ2-3	CASSSPIQTSGSTDTQYF	TGTGCCAGCAGTAGCCCGATCCAAACTAGCGGGAGCACAGATACGCAGTATTTT
TRBV7-6	-	-	TRBJ2-2	CASSFPPTGTGELFF	TGTGCCAGCAGCTTCCCCCCGACAGGCACCGGGGAGCTGTTTTTT
TRBV7-7	-	TRBD2	TRBJ2-5	CASSLGGGRYETQYF	TGTGCCAGCAGCTTAGGCGGGGGTCGATACGAGACCCAGTACTTC
TRBV6-5	-	TRBD1	TRBJ1-1	CASSSGQLAFAEAFF	TGTGCCAGCAGTTCGGGACAGCTGGCGTTCGCTGAAGCTTTCTTT
TRBV4-1	-	-	TRBJ2-1	CASSQQTAYNEQFF	TGCGCCAGCAGCCAGCAGACAGCCTACAATGAGCAGTTCTTC
TRBV11-3	-	TRBD1	TRBJ2-7	CASSNNRGPDEQYF	TGTGCCAGCAGCAATAACAGGGGGCCTGACGAGCAGTACTTC
TRBV27	-	TRBD2	TRBJ2-2	CASSFASGSYGELFF	TGTGCCAGCAGTTTCGCTAGCGGGAGCTACGGGGAGCTGTTTTTT
TRBV7-3	-	-	TRBJ1-1	CASSPRADREAFF	TGTGCCAGCAGCCCCCGCGCCGACAGGGAAGCTTTCTTT
TRBV4-3	-	-	TRBJ2-3	CASSSLPRAGGSDTQYF	TGCGCCAGCAGTTCCCTACCGCGAGCTGGGGGCTCAGATACGCAGTATTTT
TRBV5-1	-	-	TRBJ2-2	CASSPRVQANTGELFF	TGCGCCAGCAGCCCGAGGGTACAAGCGAACACCGGGGAGCTGTTTTTT